Presented here are 8 T cell receptor beta chains from one specimen sequenced in a study of CXCR3-negative and CXCR3-positive naive CD8 T cells. UMI-tagged TRB cDNA libraries were built via 5' RACE. TCRdb re-called the 5' RACE reads; every CDR3 protein appears as one record, without DNA. Reported are around 92,000 distinct CDR3 sequences; the ten largest clones contain roughly 1.8%. Sequences were obtained from naive CXCR3- CD8+ T cells from blood. Subset described: CD45RO-CCR7+CD27+CD95- naive CD8+ T cells lacking CXCR3 (TNR3-). The receptors come from a human donor in good health. Some clones in this sample may be carry-over from other donors' samples.

The V call is TRBV28, the J call TRBJ2-4; TCRdb's D call, TRBD1, is unchecked because there is no DNA. CDR1 and CDR2 (germline): MDHEN, SYDVKM. This CDR3 contains 17 residues. CDR3 protein: CASSYRGPGLAKNIQYF.

The rearrangement joins TRBV9 to TRBJ2-1; with no DNA, the TCRdb D assignment of TRBD2 cannot be verified. The CDR3 sequence is 15 residues long. Germline V gene sequence: CDR1 SGDLS, CDR2 YYNGEE. CDR3 region: CASSQETSGYNEQFF.

V usage is TRBV29-1 and J usage is TRBJ2-1; TCRdb proposes TRBD2, but this gene call is untestable without DNA. The CDR3 spans 14 residues. Germline loops: CDR1 SQVTM, CDR2 ANQGSEA. The CDR3 sequence is CSVAGTSGTNEQFF.

The V and J genes are TRBV20-1 and TRBJ2-7; TCRdb names TRBD1, which stays unverified in the absence of DNA. The CDR3 has 14 residues. Germline V gene lookup returns CDR1 DFQATT and CDR2 SNEGSKA (reference sequence). The CDR3 loop is CSARVQTGSYEQYF.

The chain recombines TRBV29-1 with TRBJ2-2. The length of the CDR3 is 12 residues. Per germline, CDR1 SQVTM and CDR2 ANQGSEA. CDR3 residues: CSVVWNTGELFF.

This chain uses TRBV28 with TRBJ2-1. CDR3 length: 14 amino acids. Germline values: CDR1 MDHEN, CDR2 SYDVKM. CDR3 amino acids: CASSGDSIYNEQFF. The full variable domain, completed using reference TRBV28 and TRBJ2-1, is DVKVTQSSRYLVKRTGEKVFLECVQDMDHENMFWYRQDPGLGLRLIYFSYDVKMKEKGDIPEGYSVSREKKERFSLILESASTNQTSMYLCASSGDSIYNEQFFGPGTRLTVL.

The chain couples TRBV20-1 to TRBJ2-5. Germline-derived CDR1 and CDR2 are DFQATT and SNEGSKA (reference sequence). This CDR3 is 13 amino acids long. The CDR3 region is CSARGLDQETQYF.

CDR3 region: CASSHGGGGIFNGQFF. V and J are TRBV7-3 and TRBJ2-1; the TRBD1 assignment by TCRdb is unverifiable without DNA. Germline CDR1 reads SGHTA; CDR2 reads FQGTGA. The CDR3 totals 16 residues.